This entry is about one T cell receptor (beta chain). These data are taken from a study of blood T cells in healthy people across ages. For the second PCR, which ran for 7 to 11 cycles, a sample-barcoded 5' primer and a J-beta primer mix were used. TCRdb redid the calling of the 5' RACE reads with MiXCR, one entry per CDR3 protein. The table shows hundreds of thousands of distinct CDR3 sequences, with around 45% occurring only once. The V end was cut by 5 bases, the J end by 5 bases, with 21 bases between. The CDR3 length is 16 residues. Germline V gene sequence: CDR1 SEHNR, CDR2 FQNEAQ (reference sequence).

This TCR was sampled from a man aged 60 to 75 in good health. The sequencing input was blood. The V and J genes are TRBV7-9 and TRBJ1-2; TRBD1 might be the D (5 bases). CDR3 coding DNA: TGTGCCAGCAGCCCCGAAAGGGGTTGGGCTCAATATGGCTACACCTTC. Translation: CASSPERGWAQYGYTF.